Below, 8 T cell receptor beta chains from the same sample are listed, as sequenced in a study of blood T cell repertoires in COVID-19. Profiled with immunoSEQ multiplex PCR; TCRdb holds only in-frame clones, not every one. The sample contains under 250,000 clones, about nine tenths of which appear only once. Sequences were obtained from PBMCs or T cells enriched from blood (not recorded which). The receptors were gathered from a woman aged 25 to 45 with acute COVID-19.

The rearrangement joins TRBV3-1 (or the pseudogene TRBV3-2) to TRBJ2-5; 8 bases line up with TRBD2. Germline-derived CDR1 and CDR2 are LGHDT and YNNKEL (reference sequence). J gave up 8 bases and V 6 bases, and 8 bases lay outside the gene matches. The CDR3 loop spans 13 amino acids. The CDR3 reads CASRLGLAGTQYF. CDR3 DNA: TGTGCCAGCAGACTCGGACTAGCCGGCACCCAGTACTTC.

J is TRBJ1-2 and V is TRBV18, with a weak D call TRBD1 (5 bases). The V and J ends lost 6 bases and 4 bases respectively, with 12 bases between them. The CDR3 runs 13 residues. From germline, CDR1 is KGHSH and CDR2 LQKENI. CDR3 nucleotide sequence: TGTGCCAGCTCTACCGACAGCCCCTATGGCTACACCTTC. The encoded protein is CASSTDSPYGYTF.

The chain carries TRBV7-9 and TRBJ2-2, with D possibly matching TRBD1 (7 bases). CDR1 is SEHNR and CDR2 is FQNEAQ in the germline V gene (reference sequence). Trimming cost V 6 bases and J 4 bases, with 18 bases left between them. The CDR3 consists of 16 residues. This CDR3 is CASSSQGGRSTGELFF. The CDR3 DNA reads TGTGCCAGCAGTAGCCAGGGGGGACGTAGCACCGGGGAGCTGTTTTTT.

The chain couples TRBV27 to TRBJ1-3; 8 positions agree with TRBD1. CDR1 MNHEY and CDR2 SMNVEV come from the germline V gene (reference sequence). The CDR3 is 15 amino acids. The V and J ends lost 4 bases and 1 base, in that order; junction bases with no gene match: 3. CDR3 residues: CASSYTGGSGNTIYF. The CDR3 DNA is TGTGCCAGCAGTTATACAGGGGGATCTGGAAACACCATATATTTT.

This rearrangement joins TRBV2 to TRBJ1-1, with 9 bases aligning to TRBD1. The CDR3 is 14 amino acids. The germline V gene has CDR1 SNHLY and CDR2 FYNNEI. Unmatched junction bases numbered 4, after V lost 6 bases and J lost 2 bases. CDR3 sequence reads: CASRYRGLNTEAFF. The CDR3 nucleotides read TGTGCCAGCAGGTACAGGGGGCTAAACACTGAAGCTTTCTTT. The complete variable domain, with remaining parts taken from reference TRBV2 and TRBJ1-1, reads EPEVTQTPSHQVTQMGQEVILRCVPISNHLYFYWYRQILGQKVEFLVSFYNNEISEKSEIFDDQFSVERPDGSNFTLKIRSTKLEDSAMYFCASRYRGLNTEAFFGQGTRLTVV.

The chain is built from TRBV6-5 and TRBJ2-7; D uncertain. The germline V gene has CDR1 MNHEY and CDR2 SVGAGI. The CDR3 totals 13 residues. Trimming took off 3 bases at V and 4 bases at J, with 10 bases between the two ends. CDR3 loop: CASSYAGPYEQYF. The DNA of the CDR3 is TGTGCCAGCAGTTATGCAGGCCCTTACGAGCAGTACTTC.

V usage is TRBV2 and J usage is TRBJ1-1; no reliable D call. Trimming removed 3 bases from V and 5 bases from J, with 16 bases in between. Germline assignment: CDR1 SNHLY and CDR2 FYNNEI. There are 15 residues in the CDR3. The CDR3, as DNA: TGTGCCAGCAGTGAGTTCGATGGTCGGGAGACTGAAGCTTTCTTT. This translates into CASSEFDGRETEAFF.

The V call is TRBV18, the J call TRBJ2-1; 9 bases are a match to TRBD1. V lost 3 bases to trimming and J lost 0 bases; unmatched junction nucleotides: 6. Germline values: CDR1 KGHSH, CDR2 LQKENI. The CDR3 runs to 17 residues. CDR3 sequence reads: CASSPGLGQGSYNEQFF. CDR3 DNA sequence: TGTGCCAGCTCACCCGGCCTGGGACAGGGCTCCTACAATGAGCAGTTCTTC.